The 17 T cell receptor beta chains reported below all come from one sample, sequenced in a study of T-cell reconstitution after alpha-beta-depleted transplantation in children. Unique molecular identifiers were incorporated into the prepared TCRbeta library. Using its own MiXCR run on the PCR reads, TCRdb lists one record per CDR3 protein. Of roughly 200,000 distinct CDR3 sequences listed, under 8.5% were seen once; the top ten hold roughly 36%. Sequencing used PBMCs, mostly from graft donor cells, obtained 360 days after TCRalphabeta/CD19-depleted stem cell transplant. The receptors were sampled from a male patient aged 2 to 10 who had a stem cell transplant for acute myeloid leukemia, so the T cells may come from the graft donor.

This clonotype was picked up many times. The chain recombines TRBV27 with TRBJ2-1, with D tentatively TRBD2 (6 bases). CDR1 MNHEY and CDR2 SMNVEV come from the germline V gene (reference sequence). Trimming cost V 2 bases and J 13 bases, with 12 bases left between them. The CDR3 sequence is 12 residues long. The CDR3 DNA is TGTGCCAGCAGTTTAGTGCGGGGCCCCCAGTTCTTC. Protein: CASSLVRGPQFF.

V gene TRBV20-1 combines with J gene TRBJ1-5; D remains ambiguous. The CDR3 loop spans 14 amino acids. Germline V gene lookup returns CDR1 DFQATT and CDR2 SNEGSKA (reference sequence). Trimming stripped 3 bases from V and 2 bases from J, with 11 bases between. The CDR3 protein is CSASDGGGNQPQHF. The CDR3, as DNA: TGCAGTGCTAGTGACGGCGGGGGCAATCAGCCCCAGCATTTT.

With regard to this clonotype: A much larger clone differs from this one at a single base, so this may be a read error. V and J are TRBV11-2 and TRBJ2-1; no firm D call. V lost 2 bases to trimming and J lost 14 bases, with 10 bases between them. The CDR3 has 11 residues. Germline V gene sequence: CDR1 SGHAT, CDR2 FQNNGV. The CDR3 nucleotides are TGTGCCAGCAGCTTACAGGCTCGTAAGTTCTTC. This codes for CASSLQARKFF. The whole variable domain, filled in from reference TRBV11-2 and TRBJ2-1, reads EAGVAQSPRYKIIEKRQSVAFWCNPISGHATLYWYQQILGQGPKLLIQFQNNGVVDDSQLPKDRFSAERLKGVDSTLKIQPAKLEDSAVYLCASSLQARKFFGPGTRLTVL.

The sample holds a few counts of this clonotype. The CDR3 DNA is TGTGCCAGCAGCCAAAGGACTAGCGGGAGGAATGGTGGGGAGCAGTACTTC. Protein product: CASSQRTSGRNGGEQYF. The V call is TRBV3-1, the J call TRBJ2-7, with TRBD2 matching 14 bases. The CDR3 totals 17 residues. V was pared by 2 bases and J by 7 bases, with 10 bases of the junction left unmatched. Germline-derived CDR1 and CDR2 are LGHDT and YNNKEL (reference sequence).

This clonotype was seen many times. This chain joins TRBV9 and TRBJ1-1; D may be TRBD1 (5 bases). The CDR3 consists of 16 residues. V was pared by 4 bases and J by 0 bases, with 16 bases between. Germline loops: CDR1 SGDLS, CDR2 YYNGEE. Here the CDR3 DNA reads TGTGCCAGCAGCCTGGCGGGGACCTTACTGAACACTGAAGCTTTCTTT. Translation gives CASSLAGTLLNTEAFF. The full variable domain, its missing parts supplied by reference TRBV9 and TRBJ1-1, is DSGVTQTPKHLITATGQRVTLRCSPRSGDLSVYWYQQSLDQGLQFLIQYYNGEERAKGNILERFSAQQFPDLHSELNLSSLELGDSALYFCASSLAGTLLNTEAFFGQGTRLTVV.

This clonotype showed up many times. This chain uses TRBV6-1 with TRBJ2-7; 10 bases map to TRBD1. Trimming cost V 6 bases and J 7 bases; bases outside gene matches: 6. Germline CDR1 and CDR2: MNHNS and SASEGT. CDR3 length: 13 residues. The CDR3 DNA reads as TGTGCCAGCAGCCGGGACAGGGGTGGGGAGCAGTACGTC. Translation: CASSRDRGGEQYV.

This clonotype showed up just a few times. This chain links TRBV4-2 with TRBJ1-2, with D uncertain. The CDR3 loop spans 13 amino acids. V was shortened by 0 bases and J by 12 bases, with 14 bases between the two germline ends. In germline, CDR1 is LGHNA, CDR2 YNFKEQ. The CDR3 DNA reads TGTGCCAGCAGCCAAGAGGCAGGTGGATCGAACACCTTC. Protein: CASSQEAGGSNTF.

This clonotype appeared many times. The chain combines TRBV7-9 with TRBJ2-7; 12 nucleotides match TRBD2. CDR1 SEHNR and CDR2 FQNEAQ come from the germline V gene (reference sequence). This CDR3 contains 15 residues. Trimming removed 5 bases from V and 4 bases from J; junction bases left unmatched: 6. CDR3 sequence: CASSPTSGRFYEQYF. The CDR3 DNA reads TGTGCCAGCAGCCCAACTAGCGGGAGGTTTTACGAGCAGTACTTC.

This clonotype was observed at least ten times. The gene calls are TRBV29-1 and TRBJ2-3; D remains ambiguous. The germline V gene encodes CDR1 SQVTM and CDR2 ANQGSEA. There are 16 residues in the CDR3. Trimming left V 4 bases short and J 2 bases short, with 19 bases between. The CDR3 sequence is CSVAPQARMATDTQYF. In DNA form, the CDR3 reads TGCAGCGTTGCTCCCCAAGCGAGAATGGCCACAGATACGCAGTATTTT.

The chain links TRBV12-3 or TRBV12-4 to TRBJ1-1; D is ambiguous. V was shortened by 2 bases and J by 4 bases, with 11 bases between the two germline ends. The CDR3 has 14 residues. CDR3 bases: TGTGCCAGCAGTTTAAATGGATGGGGCACTGAAGCTTTCTTT. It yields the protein CASSLNGWGTEAFF.

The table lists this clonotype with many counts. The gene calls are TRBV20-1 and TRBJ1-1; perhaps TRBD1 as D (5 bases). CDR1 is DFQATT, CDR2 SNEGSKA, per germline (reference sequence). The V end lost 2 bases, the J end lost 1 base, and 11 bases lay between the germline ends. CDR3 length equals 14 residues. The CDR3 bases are TGCAGTGCTAGACGGGAAGGGACGAACACTGAAGCTTTCTTT. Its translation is CSARREGTNTEAFF.

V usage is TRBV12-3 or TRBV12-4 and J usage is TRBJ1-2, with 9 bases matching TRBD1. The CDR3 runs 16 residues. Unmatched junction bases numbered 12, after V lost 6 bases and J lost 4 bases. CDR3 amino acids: CASRSSTGGLGYGYTF. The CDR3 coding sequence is TGTGCCAGCAGATCCTCTACAGGGGGCCTGGGCTATGGCTACACCTTC.

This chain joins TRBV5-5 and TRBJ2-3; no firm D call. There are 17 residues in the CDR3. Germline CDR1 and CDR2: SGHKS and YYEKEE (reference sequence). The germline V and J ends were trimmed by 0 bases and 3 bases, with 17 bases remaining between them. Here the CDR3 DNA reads TGTGCCAGCAGCTTGGAACCGCGACCAGTCCGGACAGATACGCAGTATTTT. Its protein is CASSLEPRPVRTDTQYF.

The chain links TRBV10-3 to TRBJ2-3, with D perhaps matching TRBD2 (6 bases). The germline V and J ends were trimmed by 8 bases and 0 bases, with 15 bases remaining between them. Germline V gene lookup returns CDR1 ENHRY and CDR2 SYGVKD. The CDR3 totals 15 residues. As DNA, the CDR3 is TGTGCCATCCGCCCGCGCGGGGTTAGCACAGATACGCAGTATTTT. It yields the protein CAIRPRGVSTDTQYF.

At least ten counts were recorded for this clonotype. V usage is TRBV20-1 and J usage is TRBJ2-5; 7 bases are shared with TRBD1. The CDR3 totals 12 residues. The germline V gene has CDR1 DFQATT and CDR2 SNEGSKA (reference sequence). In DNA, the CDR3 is TGCAGCCCATGGGACAGCGAAGAGACCCAGTACTTC. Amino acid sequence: CSPWDSEETQYF.

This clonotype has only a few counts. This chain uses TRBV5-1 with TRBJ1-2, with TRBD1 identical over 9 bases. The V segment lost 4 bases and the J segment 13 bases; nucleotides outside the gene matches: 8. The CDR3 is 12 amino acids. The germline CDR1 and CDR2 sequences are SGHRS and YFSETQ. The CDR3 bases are TGCGCCAGCAGCCTACACAGGGGGCGGACCACCTTC. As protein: CASSLHRGRTTF.

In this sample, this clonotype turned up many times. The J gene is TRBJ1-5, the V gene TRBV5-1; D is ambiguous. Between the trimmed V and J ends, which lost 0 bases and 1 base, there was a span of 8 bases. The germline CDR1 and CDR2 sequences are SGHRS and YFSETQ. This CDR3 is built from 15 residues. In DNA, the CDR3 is TGCGCCAGCAGCTTGGAAGCGGCCAGCAATCAGCCCCAGCATTTT. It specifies CASSLEAASNQPQHF. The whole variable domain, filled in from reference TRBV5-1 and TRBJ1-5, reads KAGVTQTPRYLIKTRGQQVTLSCSPISGHRSVSWYQQTPGQGLQFLFEYFSETQRNKGNFPGRFSGRQFSNSRSEMNVSTLELGDSALYLCASSLEAASNQPQHFGDGTRLSIL.